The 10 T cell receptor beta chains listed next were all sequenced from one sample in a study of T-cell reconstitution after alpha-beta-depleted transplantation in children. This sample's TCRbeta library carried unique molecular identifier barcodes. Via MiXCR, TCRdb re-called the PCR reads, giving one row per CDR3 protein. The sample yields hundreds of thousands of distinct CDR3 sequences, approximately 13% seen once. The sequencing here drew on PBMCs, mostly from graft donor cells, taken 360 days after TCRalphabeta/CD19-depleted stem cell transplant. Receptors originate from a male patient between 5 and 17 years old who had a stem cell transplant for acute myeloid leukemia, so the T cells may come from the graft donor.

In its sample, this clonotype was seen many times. CDR3 amino acids: CASGLWPVYEQYF. For the CDR3, the DNA is TGTGCTAGTGGTTTGTGGCCCGTCTACGAGCAGTACTTC. The chain employs TRBV12-5 and TRBJ2-7; no definite D call. V lost 2 bases and J 3 bases, leaving 8 bases between the germline ends. CDR1 is LGHNT and CDR2 is FRNRAP in the germline V gene. The CDR3 extends over 13 amino acids.

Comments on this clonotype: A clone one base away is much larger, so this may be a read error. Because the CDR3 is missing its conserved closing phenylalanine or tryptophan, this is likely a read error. The CDR3 nucleotides are TGTGCCACCAGTGACCAGCCAGGGGGCCGGAACACCGGGGAGCTGTTTGTT. Translated, it gives CATSDQPGGRNTGELFV. The genes are TRBV24-1 and TRBJ2-2, with 8 nucleotides matching TRBD1. Trimming cost V 4 bases and J 1 base; bases outside gene matches: 7. CDR1 and CDR2 from the germline V gene are KGHDR and SFDVKD. The CDR3 runs 17 residues.

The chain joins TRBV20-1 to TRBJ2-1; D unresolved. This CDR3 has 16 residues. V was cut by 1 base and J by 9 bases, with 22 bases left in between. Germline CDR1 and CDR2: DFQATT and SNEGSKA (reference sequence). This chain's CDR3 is CSARVSRFGHPTEQFF. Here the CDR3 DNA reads TGCAGTGCTAGAGTTTCTAGGTTTGGCCATCCAACTGAGCAGTTCTTC.

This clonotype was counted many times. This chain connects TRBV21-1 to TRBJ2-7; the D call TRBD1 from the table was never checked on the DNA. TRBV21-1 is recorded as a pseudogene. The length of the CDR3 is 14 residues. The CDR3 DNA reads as TGTGCCAGCAGCAAAGTGACGGGGGCCTACGAGCAGTACTTC. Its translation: CASSKVTGAYEQYF.

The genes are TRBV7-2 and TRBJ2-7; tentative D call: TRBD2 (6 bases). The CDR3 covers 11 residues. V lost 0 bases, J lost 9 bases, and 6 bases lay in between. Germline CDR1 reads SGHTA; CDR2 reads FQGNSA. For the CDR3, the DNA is TGTGCCAGCAGCTTAGCGGGAGGGCAGTACTTC. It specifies CASSLAGGQYF.

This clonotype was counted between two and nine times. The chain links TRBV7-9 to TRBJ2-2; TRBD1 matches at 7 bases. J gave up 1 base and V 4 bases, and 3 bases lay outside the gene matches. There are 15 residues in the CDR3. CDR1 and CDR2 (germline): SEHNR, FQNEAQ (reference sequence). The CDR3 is CASSYRQGNTGELFF. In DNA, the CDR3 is TGTGCCAGCAGCTACAGACAGGGGAACACCGGGGAGCTGTTTTTT.

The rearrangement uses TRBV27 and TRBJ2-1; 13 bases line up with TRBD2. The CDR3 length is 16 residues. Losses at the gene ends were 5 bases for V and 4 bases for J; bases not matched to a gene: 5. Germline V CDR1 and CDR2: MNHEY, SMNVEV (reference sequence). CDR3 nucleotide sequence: TGTGCCAGCAGTCCGGGGACTAGCGGGGTGTACAATGAGCAGTTCTTC. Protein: CASSPGTSGVYNEQFF.

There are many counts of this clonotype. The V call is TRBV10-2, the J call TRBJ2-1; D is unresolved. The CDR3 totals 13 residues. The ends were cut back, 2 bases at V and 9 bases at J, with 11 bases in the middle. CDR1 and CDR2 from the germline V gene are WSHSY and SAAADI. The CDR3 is CASSENVSSEQFF. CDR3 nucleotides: TGCGCCAGCAGTGAGAATGTGAGCAGTGAGCAGTTCTTC.

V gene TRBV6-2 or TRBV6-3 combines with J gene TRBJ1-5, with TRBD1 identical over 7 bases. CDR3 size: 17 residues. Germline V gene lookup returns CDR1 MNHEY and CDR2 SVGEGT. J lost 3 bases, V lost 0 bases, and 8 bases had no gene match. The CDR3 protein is CASSYSSGQVLNQPQHF. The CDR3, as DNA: TGTGCCAGCAGTTACTCGAGTGGACAGGTCCTCAATCAGCCCCAGCATTTT.

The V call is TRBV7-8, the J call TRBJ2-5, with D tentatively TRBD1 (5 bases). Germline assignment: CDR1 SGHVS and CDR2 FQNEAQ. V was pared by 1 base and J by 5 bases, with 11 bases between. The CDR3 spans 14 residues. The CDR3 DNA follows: TGTGCCAGCAGCTTAGGGGGCCTTCGGGAGACCCAGTACTTC. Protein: CASSLGGLRETQYF.